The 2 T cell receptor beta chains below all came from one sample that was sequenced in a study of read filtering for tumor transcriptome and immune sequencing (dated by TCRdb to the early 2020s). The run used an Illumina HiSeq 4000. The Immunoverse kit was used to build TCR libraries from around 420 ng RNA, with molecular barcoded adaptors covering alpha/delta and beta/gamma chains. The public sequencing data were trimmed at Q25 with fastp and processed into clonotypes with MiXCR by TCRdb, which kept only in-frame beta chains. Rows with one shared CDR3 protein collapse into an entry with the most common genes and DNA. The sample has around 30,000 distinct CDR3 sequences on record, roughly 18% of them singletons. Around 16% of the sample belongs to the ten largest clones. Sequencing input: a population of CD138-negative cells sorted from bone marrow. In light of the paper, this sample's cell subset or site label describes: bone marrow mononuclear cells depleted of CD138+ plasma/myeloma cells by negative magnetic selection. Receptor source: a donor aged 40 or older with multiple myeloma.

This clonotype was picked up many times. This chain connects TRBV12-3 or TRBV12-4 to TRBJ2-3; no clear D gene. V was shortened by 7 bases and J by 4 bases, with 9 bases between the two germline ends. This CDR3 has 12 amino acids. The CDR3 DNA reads TGTGCCAGCAAGTGGGCAGCAGATACGCAGTATTTT. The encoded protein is CASKWAADTQYF.

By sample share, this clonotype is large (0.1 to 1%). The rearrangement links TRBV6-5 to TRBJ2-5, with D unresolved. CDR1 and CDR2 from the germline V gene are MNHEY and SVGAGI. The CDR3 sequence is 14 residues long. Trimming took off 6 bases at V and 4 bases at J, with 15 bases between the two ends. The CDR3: CASSPLEQAETQYF. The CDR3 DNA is TGTGCCAGCAGCCCCCTGGAGCAAGCAGAGACCCAGTACTTC.